The T cell receptor (beta chain) under discussion was sequenced for a study of T cells in Graves' hyperthyroidism and ophthalmopathy. This clonotype was counted ten times or more. Diagnoses rested on clinical symptoms, serum thyroxine and TRAb, thyroid ultrasound and orbital computed tomography. RNA transcripts provided the source from which TCR beta CDR3 regions were amplified. The HTBI primer set drove a first-round RT-PCR of the TCR CDR3. TCRdb used MiXCR to reprocess the multiplex PCR reads, holding one entry per CDR3 protein. The sample has a few hundred thousand distinct CDR3 sequences; approximately 14% are singletons. Trimming at V came to 0 bases and at J to 8 bases, leaving 8 bases not matched to a gene. Germline V gene data show CDR1 as SNHLY and CDR2 as FYNNEI. The CDR3 has 16 amino acids.

This TCR derives from a woman aged 18-35 years with Graves' hyperthyroidism. The chain employs TRBV2 and TRBJ2-1; 9 bases map to TRBD2. The sequenced sample consisted of blood. The CDR3 DNA follows: TGTGCCAGCAGTGAAGCGCGGCTAGCGGGAAGGGATGAGCAGTTCTTC. Its protein product is CASSEARLAGRDEQFF.